This T cell receptor beta chain was identified during a study of blood T cell repertoires in COVID-19. Across the study: Sites across the United States, Italy and Spain contributed samples from acute and convalescent COVID-19.

This CDR3 is built from 12 residues. Germline V gene data show CDR1 as MNHEY and CDR2 as SVGEGT. V gave up 4 bases and J gave up 1 base, with 5 bases separating them. Profiling relied on immunoSEQ multiplex PCR, and the TCRdb table lists in-frame clones only, not all of them. Here the sample spans hundreds of thousands of clones, 88% being singletons. The rearrangement uses TRBV6-2 or TRBV6-3 and TRBJ2-7; D is undetermined. The sequence was obtained from a woman in her seventies with COVID-19, enrolled during active disease. The sequenced sample consisted of peripheral blood. The CDR3 sequence: CASSLQSYEQYF. Written as DNA, the CDR3 is TGTGCCAGCAGTTTACAGTCCTACGAGCAGTACTTC.